This passage covers 27 T cell receptor beta chains from one sample sequenced in a study of T cells after yellow fever vaccination. TCRdb processed the 5' RACE reads anew with MiXCR; each CDR3 protein has one entry. The table has some 340,000 distinct CDR3 sequences, about 11% seen once. Sequences were derived from CD4+ T cells sorted from PBMCs, sampled 45 days after the yellow fever booster vaccination. Source of these receptors: a man between 18 and 29 years old who received the YFV17D yellow fever vaccine.

There are a few counts of this clonotype. V is TRBV11-2 and J is TRBJ2-5; D gene unclear. Per germline, CDR1 SGHAT and CDR2 FQNNGV. V was clipped by 4 bases and J by 5 bases, with 14 bases between them. The CDR3 is 14 amino acids. The CDR3 protein is CASSSERLPETQYF. CDR3 in DNA: TGTGCCAGCAGCTCAGAACGGCTACCGGAGACCCAGTACTTC.

The rearrangement joins TRBV10-3 to TRBJ2-3; D not resolved. The CDR3 consists of 16 residues. V shed 3 bases and J shed 2 bases, with 15 bases lying between them. CDR1 ENHRY and CDR2 SYGVKD come from the germline V gene. CDR3 in amino acids: CAISELNPATTDTQYF. The CDR3, as DNA: TGTGCCATCAGTGAATTGAACCCTGCAACCACAGATACGCAGTATTTT.

The rearrangement uses TRBV7-2 and TRBJ2-1, with 10 positions matching TRBD2. CDR3 length equals 16 residues. J was trimmed by 4 bases and V by 5 bases; bases with no gene match: 8. The germline CDR1 and CDR2 sequences are SGHTA and FQGNSA. This CDR3 reads CASSLSAGGLYNEQFF. CDR3 bases: TGTGCCAGCAGCCTTTCAGCGGGGGGGTTGTACAATGAGCAGTTCTTC.

The V and J genes are TRBV20-1 and TRBJ1-2; 11 bases map to TRBD1. Germline V gives CDR1 DFQATT, CDR2 SNEGSKA (reference sequence). The CDR3 contains 12 residues. CDR3 sequence (DNA): TGCAGCGCGGACAGGGGGCTACGTGGCTACACCTTC. This encodes CSADRGLRGYTF.

This clonotype has more than one count but fewer than ten. The CDR3, as DNA: TGTGCCAGCAGCGGCCCTAACCCGACGGACGCCCACGGAAACACCATATATTTT. This sequence encodes CASSGPNPTDAHGNTIYF. This rearrangement joins TRBV9 to TRBJ1-3, with unresolved D. Germline CDR1 and CDR2: SGDLS and YYNGEE. V was cut by 3 bases and J by 4 bases, with 23 bases left in between. The CDR3 length is 18 residues. Complete variable domain (other parts from reference TRBV9 and TRBJ1-3): DSGVTQTPKHLITATGQRVTLRCSPRSGDLSVYWYQQSLDQGLQFLIQYYNGEERAKGNILERFSAQQFPDLHSELNLSSLELGDSALYFCASSGPNPTDAHGNTIYFGEGSWLTVV.

The V gene is TRBV11-3, the J gene TRBJ2-1; D tentatively fits TRBD1 or TRBD2 (5 bases each). V was trimmed by 5 bases and J by 6 bases, leaving 23 bases between them. CDR1 and CDR2 from the germline V gene are SGHNT and YENEEA. The CDR3 is 17 residues long. In DNA form, the CDR3 reads TGTGCCAGCAGCCAAAGCCGGGACCAGCAACATCGCAATGAGCAGTTCTTC. Amino acid sequence: CASSQSRDQQHRNEQFF.

The chain recombines TRBV12-3 or TRBV12-4 with TRBJ2-5; tentatively, D is TRBD2 (6 bases). The CDR3 runs to 14 residues. V lost 4 bases and J 5 bases, leaving 14 bases between the germline ends. The CDR3 reads CASSYHGGKETQYF. The CDR3 DNA sequence: TGTGCCAGCAGTTATCACGGAGGGAAGGAGACCCAGTACTTC.

This chain links TRBV29-1 with TRBJ2-7; 10 bases are shared with TRBD1. The length of the CDR3 is 13 residues. The germline CDR1 and CDR2 sequences are SQVTM and ANQGSEA. V lost 3 bases to trimming and J lost 7 bases; unmatched junction nucleotides: 6. CDR3 nucleotides: TGCAGCGTTGATAGACAGGGGGCGGGTGAGCAGTACTTC. It translates to CSVDRQGAGEQYF.

This clonotype appeared many times. The V gene is TRBV11-2, the J gene TRBJ2-2; D is perhaps TRBD2 (6 bases). Germline V gene data show CDR1 as SGHAT and CDR2 as FQNNGV. V was clipped by 5 bases and J by 5 bases, with 12 bases between them. This CDR3 comprises 14 residues. The CDR3 nucleotides read TGTGCCAGCAGCCTAGCGTCACGAACCGGGGAGCTGTTTTTT. Its protein is CASSLASRTGELFF.

This clonotype was picked up many times. Here the CDR3 DNA reads TGCAGTGCTAGAGATTTGCGACTAGCGGAAGAGACCCAGTACTTC. Protein product: CSARDLRLAEETQYF. V and J are TRBV20-1 and TRBJ2-5, with TRBD2 matching over 9 bases. The V segment lost 0 bases and the J segment 3 bases; nucleotides outside the gene matches: 5. This CDR3 is 15 amino acids long. Germline V gene sequence: CDR1 DFQATT, CDR2 SNEGSKA (reference sequence).

The rearrangement joins TRBV7-2 to TRBJ2-7; 7 bases are a match to TRBD2. V gave up 2 bases and J gave up 6 bases; unmatched junction bases: 4. This CDR3 has 13 amino acids. Germline assignment: CDR1 SGHTA and CDR2 FQGNSA. The CDR3 region is CASSLTGGAEQYV. The CDR3 DNA reads as TGTGCCAGCAGCTTAACGGGAGGAGCCGAGCAGTACGTC.

In this sample, this clonotype turned up a few times. A junction boundary mismatches the germline segment, possibly from a read error. The rearrangement uses TRBV29-1 and TRBJ2-1; a possible D gene is TRBD2 (7 bases). Germline assignment: CDR1 SQVTM and CDR2 ANQGSEA. The CDR3 loop spans 13 amino acids. CDR3: CSVRGGSHNEQFF. CDR3 bases: TGCAGCGTTCGCGGGGGCTCCCACAATGAGCAGTTCTTC.

This clonotype was detected a few times. This rearrangement joins TRBV30 to TRBJ2-7; D is unresolved. CDR1 is GTSNPN and CDR2 is SVGIG in the germline V gene (reference sequence). V shed 0 bases and J shed 3 bases, with 3 bases lying between them. This CDR3 comprises 11 residues. As DNA, the CDR3 is TGTGCCTGGAGTGTGCGCTACGAGCAGTACTTC. Its protein is CAWSVRYEQYF. Together with reference TRBV30 and TRBJ2-7, the CDR3 gives the full variable domain: SQTIHQWPATLVQPVGSPLSLECTVEGTSNPNLYWYRQAAGRGLQLLFYSVGIGQISSEVPQNLSASRPQDRQFILSSKKLLLSDSGFYLCAWSVRYEQYFGPGTRLTVT.

This clonotype has ten or more counts. This chain connects TRBV7-3 to TRBJ2-7; 13 positions agree with TRBD2. The CDR3 loop spans 15 amino acids. V lost 5 bases, J lost 5 bases, and 6 bases stayed unmatched. Germline CDR1 is SGHTA and CDR2 is FQGTGA. The CDR3 region has the DNA TGTGCCAGCAGCCCCTATGGACTAGCGGGGGACGAGCAGTACTTC. This translates into CASSPYGLAGDEQYF.

The chain joins TRBV7-2 to TRBJ1-2; D is perhaps TRBD1 (6 bases). Germline V gene data show CDR1 as SGHTA and CDR2 as FQGNSA. The CDR3 spans 16 residues. V gave up 5 bases and J gave up 6 bases, with 22 bases separating them. CDR3 nucleotide sequence: TGTGCCAGCAGCGCCCAGGAGGGGGGCTTTTTCAATGGCTACACCTTC. Amino acid sequence: CASSAQEGGFFNGYTF.

For this clonotype: A read error may account for a junction end that differs from germline. The rearrangement links TRBV24-1 to TRBJ2-5; D is unresolved. CDR1 is KGHDR, CDR2 SFDVKD, per germline. This CDR3 is built from 13 residues. The CDR3 sequence is CATSDPSEEAQYF. CDR3 nucleotide sequence: TGTGCCACCAGTGATCCCTCGGAAGAGGCCCAGTACTTC.

This clonotype was observed at least ten times. The chain combines TRBV6-1 with TRBJ1-5; possibly TRBD1 for D (5 bases). V was clipped by 5 bases and J by 6 bases, with 17 bases between them. This CDR3 is built from 15 residues. CDR1 is MNHNS and CDR2 is SASEGT in the germline V gene. The CDR3 spells CASSPGLPQGQPQHF. As DNA, the CDR3 is TGTGCCAGCAGTCCGGGGCTCCCCCAAGGTCAGCCCCAGCATTTT.

This clonotype showed up many times. The chain has TRBV18 and TRBJ2-7; 7 positions match TRBD1. The CDR3 is made up of 16 amino acids. Per the germline V gene, CDR1 is KGHSH and CDR2 is LQKENI. V lost 3 bases, J lost 4 bases, and 12 bases stayed unmatched. This chain's CDR3 is CASSPAGTGALYEQYV. DNA of the CDR3: TGTGCCAGCTCACCCGCCGGAACAGGGGCCTTGTACGAGCAGTACGTC.

V usage is TRBV5-6 and J usage is TRBJ2-7; D perhaps matches TRBD1 (8 bases). Germline V CDR1 and CDR2: SGHDT, YYEEEE. Deletions cut 0 bases from V and 7 bases from J, with 11 bases between. The CDR3 is made up of 13 amino acids. The CDR3 loop is CASSLEQGGEQYV. The CDR3 nucleotides read TGTGCCAGCAGCTTGGAACAGGGGGGGGAGCAGTACGTC.

This clonotype was counted a few times. The J gene is TRBJ2-5, the V gene TRBV5-1; TRBD1 is a possible D gene (6 bases). CDR1 SGHRS and CDR2 YFSETQ come from the germline V gene. V dropped 4 bases and J dropped 4 bases, with 20 bases sitting between them. This CDR3 has 16 amino acids. The chain's CDR3 is CASSLDPQGLRETQYF. Written as DNA, the CDR3 is TGCGCCAGCAGCCTTGACCCCCAGGGGCTGAGAGAGACCCAGTACTTC.

This clonotype has a handful of counts. The chain joins TRBV7-3 to TRBJ2-3; D ambiguous. Trimming stripped 5 bases from V and 3 bases from J, with 9 bases between. This CDR3 has 13 residues. Germline CDR1 is SGHTA and CDR2 is FQGTGA. The DNA of the CDR3 is TGTGCCAGCAGCACGCGGCCGACAGATACGCAGTATTTT. Translated, it gives CASSTRPTDTQYF.

The table lists this clonotype with many counts. In DNA, the CDR3 is TGTGCCAGCAGCCAAGATAAGGGGGCTAGCGGGACGACCCAGTACTTC. Translated, it gives CASSQDKGASGTTQYF. The chain carries TRBV4-2 and TRBJ2-5; TRBD2 matches 9 bases. Germline lookup yields CDR1 LGHNA and CDR2 YNFKEQ. This CDR3 is built from 16 residues. With V trimmed by 0 bases and J by 7 bases, 9 bases remained unmatched.

In this sample, this clonotype turned up a few times. This sequence joins TRBV19 and TRBJ1-2, with 8 bases identical to TRBD1. Germline V gene data show CDR1 as LNHDA and CDR2 as SQIVND (reference sequence). With 9 bases clipped from V and 2 bases from J, the junction kept 14 bases outside the gene matches. The CDR3 runs 16 residues. This CDR3 reads CASASTGTGANYGYTF. For the CDR3, the DNA is TGTGCCAGCGCATCTACCGGGACAGGCGCAAACTATGGCTACACCTTC.

On this clonotype: One end of the junction varies from germline; a read error may be responsible. The chain uses TRBV30 and TRBJ1-4; D call uncertain. The CDR3 sequence is 15 residues long. The germline V gene has CDR1 GTSNPN and CDR2 SVGIG (reference sequence). CDR3 sequence: CAWSRQTRSNEKLFF. CDR3 in DNA: TGTGCCTGGAGTCGCCAAACACGGAGTAATGAAAAACTATTTTTT.

J is TRBJ2-1 and V is TRBV5-1, with D perhaps TRBD1 (6 bases). CDR1 SGHRS and CDR2 YFSETQ come from the germline V gene. V lost 3 bases to trimming and J lost 0 bases, with 10 bases between them. The length of the CDR3 is 15 residues. The CDR3 reads CASSSDSNSYNEQFF. The CDR3 DNA follows: TGCGCCAGCAGCTCGGACAGTAACTCCTACAATGAGCAGTTCTTC.

This clonotype was seen more than once but under ten times. The chain has TRBV7-9 and TRBJ1-1; D gene ambiguous. V shed 10 bases and J shed 3 bases, with 12 bases lying between them. Germline CDR1 SEHNR, CDR2 FQNEAQ (reference sequence). This CDR3 is built from 12 residues. The CDR3 region is CANLPAYTEAFF. CDR3 bases: TGTGCCAACCTTCCTGCCTACACTGAAGCTTTCTTT.

This clonotype was detected only a few times. The V call is TRBV6-5, the J call TRBJ2-7; the D gene is possibly TRBD1 (5 bases). There are 14 residues in the CDR3. V was trimmed by 4 bases and J by 3 bases, leaving 13 bases between them. In germline, CDR1 is MNHEY, CDR2 SVGAGI. The CDR3 reads CASSSRVQLYEQYF. The CDR3 nucleotides are TGTGCCAGCAGTTCCAGGGTACAGCTCTACGAGCAGTACTTC.